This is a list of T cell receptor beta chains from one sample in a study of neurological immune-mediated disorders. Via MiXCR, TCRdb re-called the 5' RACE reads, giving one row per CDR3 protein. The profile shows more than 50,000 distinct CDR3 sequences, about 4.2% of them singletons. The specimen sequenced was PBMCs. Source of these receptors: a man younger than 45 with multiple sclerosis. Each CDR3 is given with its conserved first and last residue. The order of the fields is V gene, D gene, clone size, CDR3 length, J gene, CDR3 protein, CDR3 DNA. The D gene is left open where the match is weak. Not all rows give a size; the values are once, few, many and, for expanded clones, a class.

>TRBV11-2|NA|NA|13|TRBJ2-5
CASSAPGGETQYF
TGTGCCAGCAGCGCACCTGGGGGGGAGACCCAGTACTTC
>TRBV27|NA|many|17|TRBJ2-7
CASSLFWSASATYEQYF
TGTGCCAGCAGTTTATTTTGGTCGGCTAGCGCGACCTACGAGCAGTACTTC
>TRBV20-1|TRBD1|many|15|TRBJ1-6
CSARDRGRGLSPLHF
TGCAGTGCTAGAGATAGGGGCAGGGGGCTTTCACCCCTCCACTTT
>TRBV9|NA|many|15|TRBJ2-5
CASSVDSESVETQYF
TGTGCCAGCAGCGTAGATTCAGAGAGTGTTGAGACCCAGTACTTC
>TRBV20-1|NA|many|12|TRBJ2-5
CSAGVGKETQYF
TGCAGTGCCGGTGTTGGGAAGGAGACCCAGTACTTC
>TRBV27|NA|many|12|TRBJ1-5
CASSPVGGPQHF
TGTGCCAGCAGTCCCGTAGGGGGGCCCCAGCATTTT
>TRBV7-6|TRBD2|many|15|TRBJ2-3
CASSLILAGTDTQYF
TGTGCCAGCAGCTTAATTCTAGCGGGGACAGATACGCAGTATTTT
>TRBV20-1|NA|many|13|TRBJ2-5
CSALQGPQETQYF
TGCAGTGCCCTACAGGGACCCCAAGAGACCCAGTACTTC
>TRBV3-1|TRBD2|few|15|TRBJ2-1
CASSREGGLAYEQFF
TGTGCCAGCAGCCGAGAAGGTGGACTAGCCTATGAGCAGTTCTTC
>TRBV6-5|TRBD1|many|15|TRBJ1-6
CASSSRDRGYSPLNF
TGTGCCAGCAGTTCGCGGGACAGGGGTTATTCACCCCTCAACTTT
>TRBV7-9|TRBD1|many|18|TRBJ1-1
CASTEKGQGGEENTEAFF
TGTGCCAGCACCGAAAAAGGACAGGGGGGAGAGGAGAACACTGAAGCTTTCTTT
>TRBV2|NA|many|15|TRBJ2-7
CASSESLGASYEQYF
TGTGCCAGCAGTGAATCACTTGGCGCCTCCTACGAGCAGTACTTC
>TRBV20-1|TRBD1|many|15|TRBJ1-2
CSARDSGQGQRGYTF
TGCAGTGCTAGAGATTCCGGACAGGGGCAACGTGGCTACACCTTC
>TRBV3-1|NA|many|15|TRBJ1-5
CASSQGVRGAQPQNF
TGTGCCAGCAGCCAAGGTGTGCGGGGGGCTCAGCCCCAGAATTTT
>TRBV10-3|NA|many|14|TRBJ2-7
CAISQRLDRSEQYF
TGTGCCATCAGCCAGCGCCTTGACAGGTCCGAGCAGTACTTC
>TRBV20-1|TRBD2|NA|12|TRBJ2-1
CSARGTSGEQFF
TGCAGTGCTAGAGGGACTAGCGGTGAGCAGTTCTTC
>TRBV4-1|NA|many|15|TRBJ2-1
CASSQVGLSVGQQFF
TGCGCCAGCAGCCAAGTCGGTCTCTCGGTGGGTCAGCAGTTCTTC
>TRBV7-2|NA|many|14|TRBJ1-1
CASSLIQGRTEAFF
TGTGCCAGCAGCCTCATTCAGGGTCGGACTGAAGCTTTCTTT
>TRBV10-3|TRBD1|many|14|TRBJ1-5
CAISNRGHNQPQNF
TGTGCCATCAGTAACAGGGGGCATAATCAGCCCCAGAATTTT
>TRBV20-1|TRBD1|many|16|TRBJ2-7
CSARLPGDRESYEQYF
TGCAGTGCTAGACTGCCAGGGGACAGGGAGTCCTACGAGCAGTACTTC
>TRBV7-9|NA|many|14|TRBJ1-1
CASSPPGENTEAFF
TGTGCCAGCAGCCCCCCAGGGGAGAACACTGAAGCTTTCTTT
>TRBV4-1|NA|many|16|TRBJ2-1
CASSQVNLVSYNEQFF
TGCGCCAGCAGCCAAGTAAATCTGGTATCCTACAATGAGCAGTTCTTC
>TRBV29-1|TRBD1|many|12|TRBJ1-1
CSVETGGVEAFF
TGCAGCGTTGAGACAGGGGGAGTTGAAGCTTTCTTT
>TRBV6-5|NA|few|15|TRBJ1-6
CASTDVRRDNSPLNF
TGTGCCAGCACCGACGTACGGCGAGATAATTCACCCCTCAACTTT
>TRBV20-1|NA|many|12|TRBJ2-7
CSARSDSNEQYF
TGCAGTGCTAGATCCGACAGCAACGAGCAGTACTTC
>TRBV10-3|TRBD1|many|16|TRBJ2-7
CAIKEARGISPGEQYF
TGTGCCATCAAGGAGGCCAGGGGGATCTCTCCGGGCGAGCAGTACTTC
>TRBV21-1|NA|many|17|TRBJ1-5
CASSARDRVGFNQPQHF
TGTGCCAGCAGCGCCCGGGACAGGGTGGGGTTCAATCAGCCCCAGCATTTT
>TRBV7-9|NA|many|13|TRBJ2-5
CASSLPNVETQYF
TGTGCCAGCAGCTTGCCGAACGTGGAGACCCAGTACTTC
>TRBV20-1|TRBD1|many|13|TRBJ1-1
CRGDRGLNTEAFF
TGCAGGGGAGACAGGGGCCTGAACACTGAAGCTTTCTTT
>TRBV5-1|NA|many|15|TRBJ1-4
CASSYGSSTNEKLFF
TGCGCCAGCAGCTATGGCAGCTCAACTAATGAAAAACTGTTTTTT
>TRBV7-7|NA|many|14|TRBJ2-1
CASSLRQGYNEQFF
TGTGCCAGCAGCTTACGGCAGGGCTACAATGAGCAGTTCTTC
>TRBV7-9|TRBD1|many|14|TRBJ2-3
CASSSRQGSDTQYF
TGTGCCAGCAGCTCCCGACAGGGGTCAGATACGCAGTATTTT
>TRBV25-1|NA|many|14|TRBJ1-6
CASTPRSYNSPLHF
TGTGCCAGCACCCCTCGCTCCTATAATTCACCCCTCCACTTT
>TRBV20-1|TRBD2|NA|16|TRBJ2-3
CSAISLSGGATDTQYF
TGCAGTGCTATTTCCCTTAGCGGGGGGGCAACAGATACGCAGTATTTT
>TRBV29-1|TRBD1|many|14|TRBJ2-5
CSGLKTGGDETQYF
TGCAGCGGGCTAAAGACAGGGGGCGATGAGACCCAGTACTTC
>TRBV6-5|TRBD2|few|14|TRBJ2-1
CASRAGGLYNEQFF
TGTGCCAGCAGGGCGGGGGGGCTTTACAATGAGCAGTTCTTC
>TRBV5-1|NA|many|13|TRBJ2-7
CASSPDSTYEQYF
TGCGCCAGCTCCCCGGACAGTACCTACGAGCAGTACTTC
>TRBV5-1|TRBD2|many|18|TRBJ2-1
CASSLGGTSGGRPNEQFF
TGCGCCAGCAGCTTGGGAGGGACTAGCGGGGGGCGTCCCAATGAGCAGTTCTTC
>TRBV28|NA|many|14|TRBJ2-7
CASSHLYGSYEQYF
TGTGCCAGCAGTCACCTATATGGGTCCTACGAGCAGTACTTC
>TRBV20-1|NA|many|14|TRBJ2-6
CSAAQWSGANVLTF
TGCAGTGCCGCTCAGTGGTCTGGGGCCAACGTCCTGACTTTC
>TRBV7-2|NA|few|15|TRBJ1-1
CASSWVPNGNTEAFF
TGTGCCAGCAGCTGGGTCCCGAACGGAAACACTGAAGCTTTCTTT
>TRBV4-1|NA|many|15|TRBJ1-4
CASSHGQHPGEKLFF
TGCGCCAGCAGCCACGGACAGCATCCGGGTGAAAAACTGTTTTTT
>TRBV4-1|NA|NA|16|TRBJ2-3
CASSQGWGLGTDTQYF
TGCGCCAGCAGCCAAGGCTGGGGCCTCGGCACAGATACGCAGTATTTT
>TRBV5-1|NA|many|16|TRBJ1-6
CASRWTLDSLYSPLHF
TGCGCCAGCAGATGGACCCTTGACAGCCTGTATTCACCCCTCCACTTT
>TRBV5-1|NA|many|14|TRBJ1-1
CASSFDRPNTEAFF
TGCGCCAGCAGCTTCGACAGGCCGAACACTGAAGCTTTCTTT